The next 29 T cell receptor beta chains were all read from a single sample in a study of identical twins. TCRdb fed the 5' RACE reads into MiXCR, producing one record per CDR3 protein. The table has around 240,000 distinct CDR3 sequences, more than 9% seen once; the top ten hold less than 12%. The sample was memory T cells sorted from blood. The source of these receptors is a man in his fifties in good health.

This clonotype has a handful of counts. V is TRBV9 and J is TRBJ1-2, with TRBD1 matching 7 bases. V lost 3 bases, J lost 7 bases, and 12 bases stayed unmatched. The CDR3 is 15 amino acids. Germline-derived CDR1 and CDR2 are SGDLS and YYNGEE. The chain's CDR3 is CASSGGDRVSGGYTF. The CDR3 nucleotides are TGTGCCAGCAGCGGGGGAGACAGGGTGTCAGGTGGCTACACCTTC.

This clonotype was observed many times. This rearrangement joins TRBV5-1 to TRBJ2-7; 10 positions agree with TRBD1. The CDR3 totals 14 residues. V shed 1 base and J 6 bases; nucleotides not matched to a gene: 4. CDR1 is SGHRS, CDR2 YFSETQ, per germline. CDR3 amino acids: CASSLRQGAGEQYF. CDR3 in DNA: TGCGCCAGCAGCTTGAGACAGGGGGCCGGCGAGCAGTACTTC.

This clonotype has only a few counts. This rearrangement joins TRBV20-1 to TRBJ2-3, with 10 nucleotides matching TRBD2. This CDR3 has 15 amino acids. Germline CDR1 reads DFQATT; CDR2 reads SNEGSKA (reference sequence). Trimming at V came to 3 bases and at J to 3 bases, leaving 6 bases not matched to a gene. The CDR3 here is CSASTPAGGTDTQYF. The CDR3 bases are TGCAGTGCTAGCACCCCAGCGGGAGGGACAGATACGCAGTATTTT.

The CDR3 bases are TGCGCCAGCAGCTTGGGTTCAGGAAAAGAGACCCAGTACTTC. Protein: CASSLGSGKETQYF. V and J are TRBV5-1 and TRBJ2-5; D gene unclear. CDR1 is SGHRS and CDR2 is YFSETQ in the germline V gene. The CDR3 contains 14 residues. Trimming cost V 0 bases and J 3 bases, with 9 bases left between them.

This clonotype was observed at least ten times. CDR3 residues: CASSQKAQETQYF. CDR3 nucleotides: TGTGCCAGCAGCCAAAAGGCCCAAGAGACCCAGTACTTC. The rearrangement uses TRBV3-1 and TRBJ2-5; no reliable D call. V gave up 2 bases and J gave up 1 base, with 5 bases separating them. CDR3 length: 13 amino acids. Germline V gene data show CDR1 as LGHDT and CDR2 as YNNKEL (reference sequence).

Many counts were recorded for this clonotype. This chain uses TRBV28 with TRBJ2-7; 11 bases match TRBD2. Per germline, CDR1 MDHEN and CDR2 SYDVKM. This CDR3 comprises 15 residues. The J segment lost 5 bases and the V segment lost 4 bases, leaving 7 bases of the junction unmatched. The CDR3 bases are TGTGCCAGCAGTTCCAGACTAGCGGGAAGTCACGAGCAGTACTTC. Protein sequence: CASSSRLAGSHEQYF.

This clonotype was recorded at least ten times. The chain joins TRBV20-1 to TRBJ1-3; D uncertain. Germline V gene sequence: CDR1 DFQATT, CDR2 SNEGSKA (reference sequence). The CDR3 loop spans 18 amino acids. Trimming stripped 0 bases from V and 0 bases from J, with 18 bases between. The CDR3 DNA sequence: TGCAGTGCTAGAGATCGGAGAGGCGGAAGTATCTCTGGAAACACCATATATTTT. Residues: CSARDRRGGSISGNTIYF.

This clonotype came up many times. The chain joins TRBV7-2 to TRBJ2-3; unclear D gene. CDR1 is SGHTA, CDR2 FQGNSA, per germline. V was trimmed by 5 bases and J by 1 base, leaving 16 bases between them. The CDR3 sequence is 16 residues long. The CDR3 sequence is CASSQGILMGTDTQYF. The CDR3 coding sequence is TGTGCCAGCAGCCAAGGTATCCTCATGGGCACAGATACGCAGTATTTT. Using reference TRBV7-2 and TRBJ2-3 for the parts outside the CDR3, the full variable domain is GAGVSQSPSNKVTEKGKDVELRCDPISGHTALYWYRQSLGQGLEFLIYFQGNSAPDKSGLPSDRFSAERTGGSVSTLTIQRTQQEDSAVYLCASSQGILMGTDTQYFGPGTRLTVL.

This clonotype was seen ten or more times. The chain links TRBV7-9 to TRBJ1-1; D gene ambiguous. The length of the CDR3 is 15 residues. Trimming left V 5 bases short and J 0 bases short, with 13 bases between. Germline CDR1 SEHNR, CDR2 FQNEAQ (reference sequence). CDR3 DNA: TGTGCCAGCAGCACCTGGACGCCTATGAACACTGAAGCTTTCTTT. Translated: CASSTWTPMNTEAFF.

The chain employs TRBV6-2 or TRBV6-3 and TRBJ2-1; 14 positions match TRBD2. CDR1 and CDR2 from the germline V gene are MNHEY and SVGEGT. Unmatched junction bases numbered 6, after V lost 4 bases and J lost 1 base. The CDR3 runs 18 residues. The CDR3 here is CASSLGTSGRWSYNEQFF. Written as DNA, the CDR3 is TGTGCCAGCAGTTTAGGGACTAGCGGGAGATGGTCCTACAATGAGCAGTTCTTC.

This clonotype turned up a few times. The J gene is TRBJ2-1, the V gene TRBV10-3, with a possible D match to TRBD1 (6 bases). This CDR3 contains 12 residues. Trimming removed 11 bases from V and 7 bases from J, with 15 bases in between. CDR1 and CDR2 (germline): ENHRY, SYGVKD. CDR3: CAASQGRNEQFF. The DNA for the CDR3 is TGTGCCGCATCACAGGGTAGGAATGAGCAGTTCTTC.

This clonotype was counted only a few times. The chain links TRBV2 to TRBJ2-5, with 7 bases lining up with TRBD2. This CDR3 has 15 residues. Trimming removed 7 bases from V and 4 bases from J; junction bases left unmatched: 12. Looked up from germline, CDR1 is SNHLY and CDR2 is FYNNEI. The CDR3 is CASMREKLDGETQYF. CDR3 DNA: TGTGCCAGCATGCGGGAGAAATTGGATGGAGAGACCCAGTACTTC.

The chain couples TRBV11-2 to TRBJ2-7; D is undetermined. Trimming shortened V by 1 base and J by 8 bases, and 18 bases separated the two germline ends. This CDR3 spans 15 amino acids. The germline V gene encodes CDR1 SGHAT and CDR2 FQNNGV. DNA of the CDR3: TGTGCCAGCAGCTTAGCCGCCCCCTCTAGTTCTCAGCAGTACTTC. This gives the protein CASSLAAPSSSQQYF.

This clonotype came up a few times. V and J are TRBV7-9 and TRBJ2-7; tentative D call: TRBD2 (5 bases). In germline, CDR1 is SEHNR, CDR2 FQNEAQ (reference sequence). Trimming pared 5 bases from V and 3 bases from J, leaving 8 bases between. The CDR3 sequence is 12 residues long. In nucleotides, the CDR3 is TGTGCCAGCAGCACCGGAGGCTACGAGCAGTACTTC. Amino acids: CASSTGGYEQYF.

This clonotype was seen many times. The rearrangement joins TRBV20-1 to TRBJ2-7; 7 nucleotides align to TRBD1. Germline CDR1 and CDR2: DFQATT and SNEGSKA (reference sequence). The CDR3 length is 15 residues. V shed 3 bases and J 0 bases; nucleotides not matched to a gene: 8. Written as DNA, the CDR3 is TGCAGTGCTAGTAGGACAGGATCGAGCTCCTACGAGCAGTACTTC. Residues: CSASRTGSSSYEQYF.

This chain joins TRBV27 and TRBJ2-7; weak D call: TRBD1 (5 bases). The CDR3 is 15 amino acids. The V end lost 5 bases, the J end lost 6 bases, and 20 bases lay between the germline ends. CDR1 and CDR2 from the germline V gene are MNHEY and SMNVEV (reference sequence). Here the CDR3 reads CASSPLGPTDGEQYF. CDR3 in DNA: TGTGCCAGCAGTCCCCTTGGGCCGACAGACGGCGAGCAGTACTTC.

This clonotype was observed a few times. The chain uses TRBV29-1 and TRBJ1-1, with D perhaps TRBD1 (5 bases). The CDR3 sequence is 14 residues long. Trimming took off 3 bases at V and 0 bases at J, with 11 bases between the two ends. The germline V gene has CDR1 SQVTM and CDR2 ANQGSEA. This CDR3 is CSVDQGVVNTEAFF. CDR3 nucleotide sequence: TGCAGCGTTGATCAGGGAGTGGTGAACACTGAAGCTTTCTTT.

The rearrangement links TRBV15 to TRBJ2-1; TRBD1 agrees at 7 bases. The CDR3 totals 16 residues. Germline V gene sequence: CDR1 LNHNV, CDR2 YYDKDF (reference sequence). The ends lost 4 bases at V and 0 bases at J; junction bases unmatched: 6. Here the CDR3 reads CATSIDNRGSYNEQFF. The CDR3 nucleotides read TGTGCCACCAGCATTGACAACAGGGGCTCCTACAATGAGCAGTTCTTC. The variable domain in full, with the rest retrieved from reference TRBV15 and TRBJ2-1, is DAMVIQNPRYQVTQFGKPVTLSCSQTLNHNVMYWYQQKSSQAPKLLFHYYDKDFNNEADTPDNFQSRRPNTSFCFLDIRSPGLGDTAMYLCATSIDNRGSYNEQFFGPGTRLTVL.

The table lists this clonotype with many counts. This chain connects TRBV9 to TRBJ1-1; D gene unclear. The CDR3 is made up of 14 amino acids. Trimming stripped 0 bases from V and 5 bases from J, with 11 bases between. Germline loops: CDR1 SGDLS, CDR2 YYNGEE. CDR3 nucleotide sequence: TGTGCCAGCAGCGTAGATTCCTTAAGAACTGAAGCTTTCTTT. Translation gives CASSVDSLRTEAFF.

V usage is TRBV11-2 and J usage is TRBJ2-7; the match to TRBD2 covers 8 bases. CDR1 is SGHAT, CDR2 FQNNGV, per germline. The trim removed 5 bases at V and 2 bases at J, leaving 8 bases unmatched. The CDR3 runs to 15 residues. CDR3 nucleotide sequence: TGTGCCAGCAGCCTTCTCCTCGGGGGGGCCTACGAGCAGTACTTC. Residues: CASSLLLGGAYEQYF.

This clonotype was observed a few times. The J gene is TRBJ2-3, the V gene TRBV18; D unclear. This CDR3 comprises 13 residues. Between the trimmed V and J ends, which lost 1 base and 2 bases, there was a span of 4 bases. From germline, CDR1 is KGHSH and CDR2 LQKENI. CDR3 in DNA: TGTGCCAGCTCACCACGCACCACAGATACGCAGTATTTT. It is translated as CASSPRTTDTQYF. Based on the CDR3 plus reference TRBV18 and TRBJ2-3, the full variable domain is NAGVMQNPRHLVRRRGQEARLRCSPMKGHSHVYWYRQLPEEGLKFMVYLQKENIIDESGMPKERFSAEFPKEGPSILRIQQVVRGDSAAYFCASSPRTTDTQYFGPGTRLTVL.

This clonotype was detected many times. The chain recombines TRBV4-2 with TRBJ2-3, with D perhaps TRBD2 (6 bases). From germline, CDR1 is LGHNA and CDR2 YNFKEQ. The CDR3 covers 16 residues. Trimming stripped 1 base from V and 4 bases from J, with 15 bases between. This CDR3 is CASSQGKRAGADTQYF. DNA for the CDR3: TGTGCCAGCAGCCAAGGCAAGCGGGCCGGCGCAGATACGCAGTATTTT.

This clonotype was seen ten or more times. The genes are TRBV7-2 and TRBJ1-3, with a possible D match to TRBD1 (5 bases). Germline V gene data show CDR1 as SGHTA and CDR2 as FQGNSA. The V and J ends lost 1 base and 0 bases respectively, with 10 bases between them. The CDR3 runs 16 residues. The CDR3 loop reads CASSLVTGRSGNTIYF. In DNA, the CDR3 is TGTGCCAGCAGCTTAGTCACAGGTCGCTCTGGAAACACCATATATTTT.

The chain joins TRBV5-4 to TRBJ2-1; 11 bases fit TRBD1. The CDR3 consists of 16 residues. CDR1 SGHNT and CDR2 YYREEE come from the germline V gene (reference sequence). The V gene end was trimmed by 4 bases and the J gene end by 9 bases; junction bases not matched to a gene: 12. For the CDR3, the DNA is TGTGCCAGCAGCGGAATGGACAGGGGGCTCAAGGGTGAGCAGTTCTTC. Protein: CASSGMDRGLKGEQFF. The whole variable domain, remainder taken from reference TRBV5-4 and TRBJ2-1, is ETGVTQSPTHLIKTRGQQVTLRCSSQSGHNTVSWYQQALGQGPQFIFQYYREEENGRGNFPPRFSGLQFPNYSSELNVNALELDDSALYLCASSGMDRGLKGEQFFGPGTRLTVL.

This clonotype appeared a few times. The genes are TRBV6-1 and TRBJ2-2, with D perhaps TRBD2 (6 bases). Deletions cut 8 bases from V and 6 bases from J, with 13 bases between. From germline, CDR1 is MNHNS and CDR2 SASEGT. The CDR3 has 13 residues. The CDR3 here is CASFLGGPGELFF. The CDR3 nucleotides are TGTGCCAGCTTCCTGGGGGGACCCGGGGAGCTGTTTTTT.

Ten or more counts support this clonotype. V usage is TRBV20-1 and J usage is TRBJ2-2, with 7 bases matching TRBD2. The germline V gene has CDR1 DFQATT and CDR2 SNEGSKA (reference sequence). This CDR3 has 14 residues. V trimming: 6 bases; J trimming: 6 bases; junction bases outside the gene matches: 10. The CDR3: CSARPGGSAGELFF. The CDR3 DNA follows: TGCAGTGCCCGGCCGGGAGGATCGGCCGGGGAGCTGTTTTTT.

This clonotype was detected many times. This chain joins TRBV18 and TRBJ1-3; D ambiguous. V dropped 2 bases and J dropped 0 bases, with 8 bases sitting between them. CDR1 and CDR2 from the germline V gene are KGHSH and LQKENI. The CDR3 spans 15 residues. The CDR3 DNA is TGTGCCAGCTCACCATCCTCATCCTCTGGAAACACCATATATTTT. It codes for CASSPSSSSGNTIYF.

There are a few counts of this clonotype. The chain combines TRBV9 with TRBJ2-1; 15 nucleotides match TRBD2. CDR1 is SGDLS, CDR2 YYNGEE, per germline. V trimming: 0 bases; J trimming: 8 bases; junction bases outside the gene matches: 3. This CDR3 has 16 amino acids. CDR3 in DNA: TGTGCCAGCAGCGTAGGGACTAGCGGGGGGGCGGATGAGCAGTTCTTC. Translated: CASSVGTSGGADEQFF. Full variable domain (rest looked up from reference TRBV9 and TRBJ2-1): DSGVTQTPKHLITATGQRVTLRCSPRSGDLSVYWYQQSLDQGLQFLIQYYNGEERAKGNILERFSAQQFPDLHSELNLSSLELGDSALYFCASSVGTSGGADEQFFGPGTRLTVL.

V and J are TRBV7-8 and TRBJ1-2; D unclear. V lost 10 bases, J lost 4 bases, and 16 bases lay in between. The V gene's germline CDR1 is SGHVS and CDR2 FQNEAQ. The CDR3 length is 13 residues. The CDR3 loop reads CATSPLKGYGYTF. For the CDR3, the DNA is TGTGCCACCTCCCCCCTCAAGGGCTATGGCTACACCTTC.